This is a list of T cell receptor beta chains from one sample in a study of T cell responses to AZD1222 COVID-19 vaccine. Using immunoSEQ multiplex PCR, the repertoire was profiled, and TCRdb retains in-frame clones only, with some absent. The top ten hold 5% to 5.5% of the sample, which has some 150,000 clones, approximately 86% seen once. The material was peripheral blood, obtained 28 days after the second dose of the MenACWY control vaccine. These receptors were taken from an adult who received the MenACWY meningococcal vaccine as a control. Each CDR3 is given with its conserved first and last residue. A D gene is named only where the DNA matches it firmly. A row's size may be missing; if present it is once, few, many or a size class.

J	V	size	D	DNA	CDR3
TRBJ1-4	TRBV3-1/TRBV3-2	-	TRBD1	TGTGCCAGCAGCCAAGTTGCAGGGGGAAAACTGTTTTTT	CASSQVAGGKLFF
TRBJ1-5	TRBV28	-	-	TGTGCCAGCAATCCAGATGCACGGCCCCAGCATTTT	CASNPDARPQHF
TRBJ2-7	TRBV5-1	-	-	TGCGCCAGCAGTCGGTCGGGGCCACCATCCTACGAGCAGTACTTC	CASSRSGPPSYEQYF
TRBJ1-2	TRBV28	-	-	TGTGCCAGCACATTGGGTGGCCGAGCTAACTATGGCTACACCTTC	CASTLGGRANYGYTF
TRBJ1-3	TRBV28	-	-	TGTGCCAGCAGTTTAAGTGGGGTAGGAAACACCATATATTTT	CASSLSGVGNTIYF
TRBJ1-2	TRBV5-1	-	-	TGCGCCAGCAGCTTGGACAGCTTCTATGGCTACACCTTC	CASSLDSFYGYTF
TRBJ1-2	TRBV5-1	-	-	TGCGCCAGCAGCGGCCGACAGATTAGGGATGGCTACACCTTC	CASSGRQIRDGYTF
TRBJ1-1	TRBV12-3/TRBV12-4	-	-	TGTGCCAGCAGCAGACAGGCAAACACTGAAGCTTTCTTT	CASSRQANTEAFF
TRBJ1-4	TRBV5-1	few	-	TGCGCCAGCAGCTTGGGTTTCGGGACTAATGAAAAACTGTTTTTT	CASSLGFGTNEKLFF
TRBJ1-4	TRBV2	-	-	TGTGCCAGCAGGGCCGAGGTTCCAAAACTGTTTTTT	CASRAEVPKLFF
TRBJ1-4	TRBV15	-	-	TGTGCCACCAGCAGAGGAGGGGGGATGGCAGCTAATGAAAAACTGTTTTTT	CATSRGGGMAANEKLFF
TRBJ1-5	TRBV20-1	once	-	TGCAGTGTGGCAAGGAATCAGCCCCAGCATTTT	CSVARNQPQHF
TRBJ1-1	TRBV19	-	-	TGTGCCAGTAGTATCAGCAGGGCCACTGAAGCTTTCTTT	CASSISRATEAFF
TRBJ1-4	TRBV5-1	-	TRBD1	TGCGCCAGCAGCCTGGGACAGAGCGCAACTAATGAAAAACTGTTTTTT	CASSLGQSATNEKLFF
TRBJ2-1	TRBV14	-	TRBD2	TGTGCCAGCAGCCAGGGGGGACTAGCGGGAGGTCCCTTCTTC	CASSQGGLAGGPFF
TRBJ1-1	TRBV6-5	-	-	TGTGCCAGCAGTAAAACAGGTAATTTGAACACTGAAGCTTTCTTT	CASSKTGNLNTEAFF
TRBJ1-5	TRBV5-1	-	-	TGCGCCAGCAGTTTAGGGGGTACGAGCAATCAGCCCCAGCATTTT	CASSLGGTSNQPQHF
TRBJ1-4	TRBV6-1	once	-	TGTGCCAGCAGTGCCTGGACAGAAAAACTGAATGAAAAACTGTTTTTT	CASSAWTEKLNEKLFF
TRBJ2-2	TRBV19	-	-	TGTGCCAGTAGTATAGCCACTGGGGGAACCGGGGAGCTGTTTTTT	CASSIATGGTGELFF
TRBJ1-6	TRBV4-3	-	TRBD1	TGCGCCAGCAGCCGGACAGGGGAATATTCACCCCTCCACTTT	CASSRTGEYSPLHF
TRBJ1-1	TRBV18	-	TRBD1	TGTGCCAGCTCACCGTTAGGACAGGGGGACACTGAAGCTTTCTTT	CASSPLGQGDTEAFF
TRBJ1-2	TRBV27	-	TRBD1	TGTGCCAGCAGGAAACCCGGACAGGGTGGCTACACCTTC	CASRKPGQGGYTF
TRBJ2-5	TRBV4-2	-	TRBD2	TGTGCCAGCAGCCCGACCGGGACTAGCGGGACCCAGTACTTC	CASSPTGTSGTQYF
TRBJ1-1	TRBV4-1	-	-	TGCGCCAGCAGCGCCTCTCATAAGAACACTGAAGCTTTCTTT	CASSASHKNTEAFF
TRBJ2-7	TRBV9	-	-	TGTGCCAGCAGCTCGACGGACGGGCTCTACGAGCAGTACTTC	CASSSTDGLYEQYF
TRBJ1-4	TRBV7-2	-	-	TGTGCCAGCAGCGGACGGGCAGGGGTGAATGAAAAACTGTTTTTT	CASSGRAGVNEKLFF
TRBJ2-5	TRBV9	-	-	TGTGCCAGCAGCGTGATGGGGGAGCGTGAGACCCAGTACTTC	CASSVMGERETQYF
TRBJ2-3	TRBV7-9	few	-	TGTGCCAGCAGCTCTAAGCGTCCAGATACGCAGTATTTT	CASSSKRPDTQYF
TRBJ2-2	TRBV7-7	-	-	TGTGCTAGCAGCACCCGGGACTGGTATAACACCGGGGAGCTGTTTTTT	CASSTRDWYNTGELFF
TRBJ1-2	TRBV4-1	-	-	TGCGCCAGCAGCCAAGATTTCCGGGGTTTCTATGGCTACACCTTC	CASSQDFRGFYGYTF
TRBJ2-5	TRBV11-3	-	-	TGTGCCAGCAGGTCTGATCCCACGCGCGGCGAGACCCAGTACTTC	CASRSDPTRGETQYF
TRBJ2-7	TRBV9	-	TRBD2	TGTGCCAGCAGCGTAGAGACTAGCGGGAGAGGCGAGCAGTACTTC	CASSVETSGRGEQYF
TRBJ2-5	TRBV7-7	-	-	TGTGCTAGCAGCTCCAGGGGGGGTGAGACCCAGTACTTC	CASSSRGGETQYF
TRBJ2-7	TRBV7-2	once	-	TGTGCCAGCACCGTGGGTTGGGGCTCCTACGAGCAGTACTTC	CASTVGWGSYEQYF
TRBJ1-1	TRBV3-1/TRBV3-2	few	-	TGTGCCAGCAGCCCCCTGTGGGGGGGGGCCAGTGAAGCTTTCTTT	CASSPLWGGASEAFF
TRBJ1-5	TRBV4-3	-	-	TGCGCCAGCAGCCCGCGGGCGGGGGGCAATCAGCCCCAGCATTTT	CASSPRAGGNQPQHF
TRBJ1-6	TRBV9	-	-	TGTGCCAGCAGCGCCGGACAGTTCCTATATAATTCACCCCTCCACTTT	CASSAGQFLYNSPLHF
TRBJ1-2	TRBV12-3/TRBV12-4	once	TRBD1	TGTGCCAGCAGTTTCGCGACAGGGGCCGGCTACACCTTC	CASSFATGAGYTF
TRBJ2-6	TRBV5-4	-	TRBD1	TGTGCCAGCAGCCTCCCGGGACAGGGTTGGGCCAACGTCCTGACTTTC	CASSLPGQGWANVLTF
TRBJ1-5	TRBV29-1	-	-	TGCAGCGCAACATATAGCAATCAGCCCCAGCATTTT	CSATYSNQPQHF
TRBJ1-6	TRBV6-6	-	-	TGTGCCAGCACTTACGGGGGCGGAGCTTATTCACCCCTCCACTTT	CASTYGGGAYSPLHF